Shown below are 25 T cell receptor beta chains from a single sample sequenced in a study of identical twins. TCRdb redid the calling of the 5' RACE reads with MiXCR, one entry per CDR3 protein. The table includes some 1,600,000 distinct CDR3 sequences, about 32% detected once. Sequenced input: cord blood. The receptor source for this set is a newborn girl in good health.

At least ten counts were recorded for this clonotype. At one end the junction does not follow the germline gene, possibly because of a read error. V is TRBV7-7 and J is TRBJ2-1, with D tentatively TRBD1 (5 bases). Germline V CDR1 and CDR2: SSHAT, FNYEAQ (reference sequence). This CDR3 is 15 amino acids long. The CDR3 bases are TGTGCTAGCAGCCCAGGGCGGCTCTCCTACAATGAGCAGTTCTTC. It encodes CASSPGRLSYNEQFF.

This rearrangement joins TRBV2 to TRBJ1-3; 9 nucleotides agree with TRBD1. The trim removed 5 bases at V and 3 bases at J, leaving 5 bases unmatched. This CDR3 is built from 15 residues. The germline CDR1 and CDR2 sequences are SNHLY and FYNNEI. CDR3 protein: CASSQQGAGGNTIYF. The CDR3 DNA follows: TGTGCCAGCAGTCAACAGGGGGCCGGTGGAAACACCATATATTTT.

This clonotype turned up a few times. The chain has TRBV4-1 and TRBJ1-1; TRBD1 might be the D (5 bases). The V gene's germline CDR1 is MGHRA and CDR2 YSYEKL. The CDR3 sequence is 20 residues long. The ends were cut back, 5 bases at V and 0 bases at J, with 28 bases in the middle. DNA for the CDR3: TGCGCCAGCAGCTCTAGGCCTACACAAAGGGATGGGGGGTTGAACACTGAAGCTTTCTTT. Translated: CASSSRPTQRDGGLNTEAFF.

The chain has TRBV27 and TRBJ1-6; 11 positions agree with TRBD1. The ends lost 1 base at V and 1 base at J; junction bases unmatched: 15. Germline CDR1 and CDR2: MNHEY and SMNVEV (reference sequence). This CDR3 has 22 residues. The CDR3: CASSLYPLRTGGERSYNSPLHF. The CDR3 bases are TGTGCCAGCAGTTTATACCCACTAAGGACAGGGGGCGAGAGGTCCTATAATTCACCCCTCCACTTT.

V gene TRBV4-2 combines with J gene TRBJ1-2, with D hard to call. V lost 0 bases and J 0 bases, leaving 14 bases between the germline ends. Germline CDR1 LGHNA, CDR2 YNFKEQ. The CDR3 loop spans 17 amino acids. The CDR3 nucleotides read TGTGCCAGCAGCCAAGATCCGGGAGGGCGGGCTAACTATGGCTACACCTTC. It specifies CASSQDPGGRANYGYTF.

This chain links TRBV11-2 with TRBJ1-2; TRBD1 agrees at 8 bases. CDR1 and CDR2 from the germline V gene are SGHAT and FQNNGV. The V gene end was trimmed by 6 bases and the J gene end by 4 bases; junction bases not matched to a gene: 7. The CDR3 covers 14 residues. The CDR3 nucleotides read TGTGCCAGCAGACGTGACAGGGGCTTCTATGGCTACACCTTC. This sequence encodes CASRRDRGFYGYTF. Variable domain in full (rest from reference TRBV11-2 and TRBJ1-2): EAGVAQSPRYKIIEKRQSVAFWCNPISGHATLYWYQQILGQGPKLLIQFQNNGVVDDSQLPKDRFSAERLKGVDSTLKIQPAKLEDSAVYLCASRRDRGFYGYTFGSGTRLTVV.

The sample holds a few counts of this clonotype. The J gene is TRBJ2-7, the V gene TRBV4-2, with 7 bases that match TRBD2. The germline V gene has CDR1 LGHNA and CDR2 YNFKEQ. Trimming removed 0 bases from V and 4 bases from J; junction bases left unmatched: 9. CDR3 length: 16 amino acids. CDR3 sequence: CASSQDLDLGGYEQYF. The CDR3 DNA reads TGTGCCAGCAGCCAAGATCTCGACTTGGGGGGGTACGAGCAGTACTTC.

The J gene is TRBJ2-5, the V gene TRBV25-1, with D uncertain. Trimming cost V 3 bases and J 5 bases, with 13 bases left between them. The CDR3 covers 14 residues. Germline assignment: CDR1 MGHDK and CDR2 SYGVNS. The CDR3 region is CASSDQVDGETQYF. The CDR3 coding sequence is TGTGCCAGCAGTGATCAGGTAGACGGCGAGACCCAGTACTTC.

Concerning this clonotype: The junction shows a germline mismatch at one end, possibly a read error. This sequence joins TRBV6-5 and TRBJ1-2; 8 bases align to TRBD1. The germline V gene has CDR1 MNHEY and CDR2 SVGAGI. CDR3 length: 13 residues. The CDR3 nucleotides read TGTGCCGGCAGTCCGACAGGGGTTGATGGCTACACCTTC. Encoded protein: CAGSPTGVDGYTF.

The chain carries TRBV27 and TRBJ1-2; the match to TRBD1 covers 10 bases. Germline CDR1 reads MNHEY; CDR2 reads SMNVEV (reference sequence). This CDR3 is built from 15 residues. V shed 3 bases and J 6 bases; nucleotides not matched to a gene: 7. CDR3 coding DNA: TGTGCCAGCAGTTTGGGGACAGGGGCCGAGGATGGCTACACCTTC. Translating gives CASSLGTGAEDGYTF.

The chain joins TRBV6-2 or TRBV6-3 to TRBJ2-6; unclear D gene. The V gene's germline CDR1 is MNHEY and CDR2 SVGEGT. V was shortened by 8 bases and J by 1 base, with 3 bases between the two germline ends. This CDR3 has 12 amino acids. In DNA form, the CDR3 reads TGTGCCAGCCCGTCTGGGGCCAACGTCCTGACTTTC. This codes for CASPSGANVLTF.

Comments on this clonotype: A much larger clone is a single base away; this may be a read error. This chain uses TRBV29-1 with TRBJ2-4; D may be TRBD1 (6 bases). The J call could be wrong; TRBJ2-7 is a better fit for the DNA end. The CDR3 loop spans 13 amino acids. Germline V gives CDR1 SQVTM, CDR2 ANQGSEA. Written as DNA, the CDR3 is TGCAGCGTTCGGAGACAGGAGGCGTACGAGCAGTACTTC. As protein: CSVRRQEAYEQYF.

In its sample, this clonotype was seen a few times. The chain uses TRBV10-3 and TRBJ2-7; 10 bases align to TRBD2. Germline V gene data show CDR1 as ENHRY and CDR2 as SYGVKD. Losses at the gene ends were 2 bases for V and 5 bases for J; bases not matched to a gene: 3. CDR3 length: 14 amino acids. In DNA, the CDR3 is TGTGCCATCAGTGAGGCTAGCGGGAGACACGAGCAGTACTTC. Translated: CAISEASGRHEQYF.

This clonotype was detected only a few times. The chain links TRBV5-4 to TRBJ2-4; 7 positions agree with TRBD1. The end of the DNA aligns better with TRBJ2-7, so the J call may be wrong. This CDR3 region has 14 residues. Germline V lookup: CDR1 SGHNT, CDR2 YYREEE (reference sequence). CDR3 in amino acids: CASSPTGTDYEQYF. DNA of the CDR3: TGTGCCAGCAGCCCGACTGGGACAGACTACGAGCAGTACTTC.

The chain carries TRBV7-9 and TRBJ1-2; 10 bases are shared with TRBD1. Germline values: CDR1 SEHNR, CDR2 FQNEAQ (reference sequence). This CDR3 has 15 amino acids. J lost 5 bases, V lost 5 bases, and 8 bases had no gene match. This chain's CDR3 is CASSRDRGFFYGYTF. CDR3 nucleotides: TGTGCCAGCAGCCGGGACAGGGGTTTTTTTTATGGCTACACCTTC.

This clonotype was seen ten or more times. V is TRBV25-1 and J is TRBJ2-7, with D hard to call. CDR1 MGHDK and CDR2 SYGVNS come from the germline V gene. The CDR3 contains 11 residues. V gave up 4 bases and J gave up 3 bases, with 4 bases separating them. The CDR3 loop reads CASSGVYEQYF. The CDR3 DNA reads TGTGCCAGCAGTGGGGTCTACGAGCAGTACTTC.

The chain recombines TRBV11-2 with TRBJ2-1, with TRBD2 matching 13 bases. The V segment lost 7 bases and the J segment 4 bases; nucleotides outside the gene matches: 10. Germline CDR1 is SGHAT and CDR2 is FQNNGV. The CDR3 is 17 residues long. DNA for the CDR3: TGTGCCAGCACCCCTGAACCGGGACTAGCGGGATACAATGAGCAGTTCTTC. The encoded protein is CASTPEPGLAGYNEQFF.

Remarks on this clonotype: A much more abundant neighbour one base away suggests this may be a read error. V usage is TRBV29-1 and J usage is TRBJ1-2; D remains unclear. The CDR3 runs to 12 residues. Germline V lookup: CDR1 SQVTM, CDR2 ANQGSEA. The CDR3 DNA follows: TGCAGCGTTGGGGTGCTGAACTATAGCTACACCTTC. This encodes CSVGVLNYSYTF.

This clonotype has only one observation. The chain has TRBV12-3 or TRBV12-4 and TRBJ1-2; D gene unclear. CDR3 length: 12 residues. V was trimmed by 10 bases and J by 4 bases, leaving 13 bases between them. This CDR3 is CATRYQGYGYTF. CDR3 bases: TGTGCCACCAGGTATCAAGGCTATGGCTACACCTTC.

This clonotype has only a few counts. The J gene is TRBJ2-7, the V gene TRBV12-3 or TRBV12-4, with no clear D. The CDR3 extends over 12 amino acids. V lost 3 bases and J lost 5, with 8 bases in between. CDR3 amino acids: CASSFLADEQYF. CDR3 nucleotide sequence: TGTGCCAGCAGTTTTTTAGCCGACGAGCAGTACTTC.

This sequence joins TRBV7-9 and TRBJ2-5; D is possibly TRBD1 (6 bases). There are 14 residues in the CDR3. Per the germline V gene, CDR1 is SEHNR and CDR2 is FQNEAQ (reference sequence). V lost 5 bases and J lost 1, with 11 bases in between. This CDR3 reads CASSRIQGQETQYF. In nucleotides, the CDR3 is TGTGCCAGCAGCCGTATACAGGGCCAAGAGACCCAGTACTTC.

The table lists this clonotype with a few counts. The gene calls are TRBV20-1 and TRBJ2-7; D is tentatively TRBD1 or TRBD2 (5 bases each). There are 13 residues in the CDR3. Trimming left V 3 bases short and J 6 bases short, with 15 bases between. Looked up from germline, CDR1 is DFQATT and CDR2 is SNEGSKA (reference sequence). The chain's CDR3 is CSARPRGGTEQYF. Here the CDR3 DNA reads TGCAGTGCTAGGCCCAGAGGTGGGACCGAGCAGTACTTC.

The rearrangement links TRBV20-1 to TRBJ2-3; 7 nucleotides match TRBD1. V shed 3 bases, J shed 0 bases, and the junction held 3 bases outside the gene matches. The CDR3 spans 14 residues. Germline-derived CDR1 and CDR2 are DFQATT and SNEGSKA (reference sequence). In nucleotides, the CDR3 is TGCAGTGCTAGGGGACAGCTTAGCACAGATACGCAGTATTTT. Encoded protein: CSARGQLSTDTQYF.

The chain carries TRBV20-1 and TRBJ2-2; D unresolved. Per the germline V gene, CDR1 is DFQATT and CDR2 is SNEGSKA (reference sequence). Trimming cost V 3 bases and J 5 bases, with 10 bases left between them. This CDR3 spans 13 amino acids. This chain's CDR3 is CSARRLGTGELFF. The CDR3 region has the DNA TGCAGTGCTAGGCGTCTAGGTACCGGGGAGCTGTTTTTT.

The chain employs TRBV9 and TRBJ2-7; either TRBD1 or TRBD2 may fit D (6 bases each). The CDR3 is 14 amino acids. Per germline, CDR1 SGDLS and CDR2 YYNGEE. The V end was cut by 2 bases, the J end by 2 bases, with 11 bases between. The CDR3 DNA reads TGTGCCAGCAGCGTCGGGGGCCTCACCTACGAGCAGTACTTC. Translating gives CASSVGGLTYEQYF.